The clone carrying this T cell receptor (beta chain) has ten or more counts. This sample was included in a study of early T cells in non-severe SARS-CoV-2 infection. Individual cDNA molecules received unique molecular identifiers. Via MiXCR, TCRdb re-called the 5' RACE reads, giving one row per CDR3 protein. The table has about 100,000 distinct CDR3 sequences, over 8.5% seen once. V dropped 2 bases and J dropped 2 bases, with 10 bases sitting between them. The CDR3 is made up of 13 amino acids. The germline V gene encodes CDR1 GTSNPN and CDR2 SVGIG (reference sequence). The rearrangement uses TRBV30 and TRBJ2-7; TRBD2 is a possible D gene (6 bases). Sequenced sample: whole blood. The sequence was obtained from an adult who was a healthcare worker with PCR-confirmed SARS-CoV-2 infection or an uninfected control (not recorded which). CDR3 coding DNA: TGTGCCTGGAGTTGGACTACACCCTACGAGCAGTACTTC. Protein sequence: CAWSWTTPYEQYF.